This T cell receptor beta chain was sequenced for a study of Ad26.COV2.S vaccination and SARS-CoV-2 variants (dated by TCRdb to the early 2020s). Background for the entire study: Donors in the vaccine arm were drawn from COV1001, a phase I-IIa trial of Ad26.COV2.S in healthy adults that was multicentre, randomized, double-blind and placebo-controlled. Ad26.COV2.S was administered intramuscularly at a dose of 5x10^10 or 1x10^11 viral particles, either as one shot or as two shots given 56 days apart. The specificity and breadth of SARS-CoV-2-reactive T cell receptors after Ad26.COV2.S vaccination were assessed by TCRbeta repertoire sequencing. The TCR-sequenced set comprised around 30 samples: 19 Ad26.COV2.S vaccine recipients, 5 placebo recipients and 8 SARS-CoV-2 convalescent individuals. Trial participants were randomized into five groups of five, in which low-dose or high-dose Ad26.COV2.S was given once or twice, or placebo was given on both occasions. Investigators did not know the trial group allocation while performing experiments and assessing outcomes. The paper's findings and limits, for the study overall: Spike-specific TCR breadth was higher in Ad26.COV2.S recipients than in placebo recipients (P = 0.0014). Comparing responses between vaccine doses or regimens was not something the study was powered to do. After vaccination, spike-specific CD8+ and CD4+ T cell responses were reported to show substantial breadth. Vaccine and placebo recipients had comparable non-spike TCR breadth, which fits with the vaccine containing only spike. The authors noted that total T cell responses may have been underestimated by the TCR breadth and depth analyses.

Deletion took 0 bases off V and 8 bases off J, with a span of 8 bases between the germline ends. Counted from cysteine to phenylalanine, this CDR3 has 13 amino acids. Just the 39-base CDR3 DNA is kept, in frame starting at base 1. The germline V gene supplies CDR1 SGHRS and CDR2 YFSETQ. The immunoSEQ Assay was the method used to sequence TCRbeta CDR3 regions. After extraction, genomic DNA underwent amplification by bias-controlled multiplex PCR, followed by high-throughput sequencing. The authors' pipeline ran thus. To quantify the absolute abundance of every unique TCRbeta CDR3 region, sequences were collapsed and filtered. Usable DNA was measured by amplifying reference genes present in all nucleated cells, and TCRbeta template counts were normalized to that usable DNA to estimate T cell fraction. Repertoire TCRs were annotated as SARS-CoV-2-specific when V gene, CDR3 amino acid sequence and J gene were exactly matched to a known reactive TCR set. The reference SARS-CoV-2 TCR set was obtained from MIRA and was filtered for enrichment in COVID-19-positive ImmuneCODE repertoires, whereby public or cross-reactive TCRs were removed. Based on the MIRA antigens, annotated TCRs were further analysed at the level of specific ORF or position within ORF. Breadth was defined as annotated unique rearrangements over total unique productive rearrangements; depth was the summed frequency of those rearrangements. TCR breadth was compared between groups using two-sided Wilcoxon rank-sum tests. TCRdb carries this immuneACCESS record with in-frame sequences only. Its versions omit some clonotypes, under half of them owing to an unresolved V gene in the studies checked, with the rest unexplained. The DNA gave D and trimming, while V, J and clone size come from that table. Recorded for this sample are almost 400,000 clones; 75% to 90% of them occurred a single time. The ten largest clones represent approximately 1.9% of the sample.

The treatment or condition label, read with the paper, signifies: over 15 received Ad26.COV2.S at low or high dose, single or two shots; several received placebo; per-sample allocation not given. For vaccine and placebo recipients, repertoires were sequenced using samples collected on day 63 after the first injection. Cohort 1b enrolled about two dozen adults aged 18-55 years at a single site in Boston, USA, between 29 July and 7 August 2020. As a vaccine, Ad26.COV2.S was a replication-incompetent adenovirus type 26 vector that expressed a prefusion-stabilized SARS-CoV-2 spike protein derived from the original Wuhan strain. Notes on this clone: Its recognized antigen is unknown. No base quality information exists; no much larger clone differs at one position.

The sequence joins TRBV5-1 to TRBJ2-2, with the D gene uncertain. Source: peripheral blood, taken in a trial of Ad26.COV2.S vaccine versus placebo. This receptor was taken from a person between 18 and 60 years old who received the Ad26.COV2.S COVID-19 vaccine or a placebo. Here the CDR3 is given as CASSLAPAGELFF. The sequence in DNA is TGCGCCAGCAGCTTGGCCCCGGCAGGGGAGCTGTTTTTT.